This TCR beta chain was documented in a study of post-analysis software for immune sequencing data. Study-wide findings and caveats: Five TRBV segments, including TRBV5-6, TRBV5-1 and TRBV20-1, were more frequent in patients than controls. F-measure co-clustering was strong for batch-matched samples.

Notes on this clonotype: Its specificity is not known.

CDR1 is SGHTA and CDR2 is FQGNSA in the germline V gene. The CDR3 runs to 14 residues. V was trimmed by 1 base and J by 10 bases, leaving 14 bases between them. Unique molecular identifiers had been added to the TCR beta cDNA libraries. TCRdb reprocessed the PCR reads via MiXCR and lists one record per CDR3 protein. The sample contains approximately 360,000 distinct CDR3 sequences, roughly 35% of which appear only once. The clonotype comes from a girl between 5 and 17 years old with multiple sclerosis. Material: blood. The rearrangement links TRBV7-2 to TRBJ2-1, with D perhaps being TRBD1 or TRBD2 (6 bases each). The CDR3 DNA reads TGTGCCAGCAGCTTAGATGGGGGGCGCAGAGAGCAGTTCTTC. Translating gives CASSLDGGRREQFF.